This T cell receptor beta chain was sequenced in a study of human versus mouse CDR3 diversity and MHC coevolution. On the study more broadly: Valid reads per sample ranged from about 0.6 x 10^7 to 1.7 x 10^7.

Sorting isolated naive CD4 T cells lacking CD45RO and expressing CD62L. Notes on the study in general: By iCHAO1, human TCR beta clonotypes numbered roughly 1.6 million, the most.

This table comes from immunoSEQ multiplex PCR, and its TCRdb copy is limited to in-frame clones, with some not included. The sample consists of fewer than 80,000 clones, about 90% of them appearing once. To note about this clone: The antigen remains undetermined.

Germline assignment: CDR1 LNHDA and CDR2 SQIVND (reference sequence). This CDR3 has 15 residues. Trimming removed 3 bases from V and 2 bases from J, with 14 bases in between. The chain recombines TRBV19 with TRBJ2-7, with D tentatively TRBD2 (6 bases). The origin of this receptor is a person between 25 and 70 years old in good health. Source material: naive CD4+ T cells from blood. Subset specified: CD45RO-negative CD62L-positive naive CD4 T cells. The CDR3 DNA reads TGTGCCAGTAGTATCGCCGGGAGTTCCCCCTACGAGCAGTACTTC. Its translation is CASSIAGSSPYEQYF.